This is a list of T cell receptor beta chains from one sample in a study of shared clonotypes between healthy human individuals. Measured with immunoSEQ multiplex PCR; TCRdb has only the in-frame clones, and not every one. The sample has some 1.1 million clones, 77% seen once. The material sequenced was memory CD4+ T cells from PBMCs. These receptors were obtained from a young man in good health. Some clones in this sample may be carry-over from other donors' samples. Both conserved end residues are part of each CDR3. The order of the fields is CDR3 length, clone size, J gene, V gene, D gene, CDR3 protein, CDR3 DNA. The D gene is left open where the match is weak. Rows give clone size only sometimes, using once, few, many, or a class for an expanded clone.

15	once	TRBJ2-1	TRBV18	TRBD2	CASSPGASGSGEQFF	TGTGCCAGCTCACCGGGTGCTAGCGGGAGCGGTGAGCAGTTCTTC
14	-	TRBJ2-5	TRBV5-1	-	CASSRTDREETQYF	TGCGCCAGCAGCAGGACGGACAGAGAAGAGACCCAGTACTTC
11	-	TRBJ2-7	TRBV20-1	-	CSAQGGYEQYF	TGCAGTGCGCAAGGGGGGTACGAGCAGTACTTC
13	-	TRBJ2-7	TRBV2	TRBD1	CATAPTGGYEQYF	TGTGCCACCGCCCCGACAGGGGGTTACGAGCAGTACTTC
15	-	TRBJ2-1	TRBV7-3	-	CASSLFAGSYNEQFF	TGTGCCAGCAGCTTATTTGCGGGATCTTACAATGAGCAGTTCTTC
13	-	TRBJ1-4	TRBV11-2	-	CASSIRVWEQAAF	TGTGCCAGCAGCATTAGAGTCTGGGAACAGGCCGCTTTT
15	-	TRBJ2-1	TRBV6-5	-	CASSYARARYNEQFF	TGTGCCAGCAGTTACGCGAGGGCCCGCTACAATGAGCAGTTCTTC
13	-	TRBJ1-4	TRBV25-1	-	CASTPSGDEKLFF	TGTGCCAGTACCCCGAGTGGGGATGAAAAACTGTTTTTT
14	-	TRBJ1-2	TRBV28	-	CASSLLGSRRGYTF	TGTGCCAGCAGCCTGCTCGGATCCAGACGTGGCTACACCTTC
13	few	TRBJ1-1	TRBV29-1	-	CSVGGHPNTEAFF	TGCAGCGTTGGGGGACATCCGAACACTGAAGCTTTCTTT
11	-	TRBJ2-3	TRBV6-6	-	CASKIGDTQYF	TGTGCCAGCAAAATTGGGGATACGCAGTATTTT
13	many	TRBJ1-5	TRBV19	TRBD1	CASSINRGQPQHF	TGTGCCAGTAGTATAAACAGGGGTCAGCCCCAGCATTTT
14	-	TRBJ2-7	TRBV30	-	CAWIRRGSSYEQYF	TGTGCCTGGATCCGCAGGGGAAGCTCCTACGAGCAGTACTTC
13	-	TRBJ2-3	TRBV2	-	CASSAQGIDTQYF	TGTGCCAGCAGTGCTCAGGGGATAGATACGCAGTATTTT
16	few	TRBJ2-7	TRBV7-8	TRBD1	CASSSYRDRRIYEQYF	TGTGCCAGCAGCTCCTACCGGGACAGGAGGATTTACGAGCAGTACTTC
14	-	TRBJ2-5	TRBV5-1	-	CASSGINSQETQYF	TGCGCCAGCAGCGGAATAAACAGCCAAGAGACCCAGTACTTC
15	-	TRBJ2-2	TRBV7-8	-	CASSFDRTFTGELFF	TGTGCCAGCAGCTTCGACAGGACCTTCACCGGGGAGCTGTTTTTT
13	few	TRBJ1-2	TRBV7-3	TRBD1	CASSQGTGDGYTF	TGTGCCAGCAGCCAAGGGACAGGGGATGGCTACACCTTC
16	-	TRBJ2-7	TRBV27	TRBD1	CASSLRFGTGVYEQYF	TGTGCCAGCAGTTTACGTTTCGGGACAGGGGTTTACGAGCAGTACTTC
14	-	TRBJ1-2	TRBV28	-	CASRPGVSNYGYTF	TGTGCCAGCAGGCCCGGGGTCAGCAACTATGGCTACACCTTC
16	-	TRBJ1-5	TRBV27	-	CASSPLGRTGNQPQHF	TGTGCCAGCAGTCCCCTGGGGCGGACAGGCAATCAGCCCCAGCATTTT
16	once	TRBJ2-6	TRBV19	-	CASSTPRVSGANVLTF	TGTGCCAGTAGTACGCCCCGGGTCTCTGGGGCCAACGTCCTGACTTTC
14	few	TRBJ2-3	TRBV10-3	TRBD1	CAISGQGITDTQYF	TGTGCCATCAGTGGACAGGGGATCACAGATACGCAGTATTTT
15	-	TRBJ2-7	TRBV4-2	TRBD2	CASSLRLAGYYEQYF	TGTGCCAGCAGCCTACGGCTAGCGGGATACTACGAGCAGTACTTC
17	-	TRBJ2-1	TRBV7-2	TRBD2	CASSTTQGLRQLNEQFF	TGTGCCAGCAGCACCACCCAGGGACTACGACAACTCAATGAGCAGTTCTTC
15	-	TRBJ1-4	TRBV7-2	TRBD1	CASSSTGGWDEKLFF	TGTGCCAGCAGCTCTACAGGGGGCTGGGATGAAAAACTGTTTTTT
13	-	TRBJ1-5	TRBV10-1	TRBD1	CASSHTGGQPQHF	TGCGCCAGCAGTCACACAGGGGGACAGCCCCAGCATTTT
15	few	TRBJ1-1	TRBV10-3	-	CASSRMVRGNTEAFF	TGTGCCTCATCGAGGATGGTCAGGGGAAACACTGAAGCTTTCTTT
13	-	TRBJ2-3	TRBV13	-	CASSLDVEGGQYF	TGTGCCAGCAGCTTAGACGTTGAGGGCGGGCAGTATTTT
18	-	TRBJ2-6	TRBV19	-	CASSIDSFQGLGANVLTF	TGTGCCAGTAGTATAGATTCGTTTCAAGGCCTGGGGGCCAACGTCCTGACTTTC
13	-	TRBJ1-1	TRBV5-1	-	CASSDGSHTEAFF	TGCGCCAGCAGCGACGGGAGTCACACTGAAGCTTTCTTT
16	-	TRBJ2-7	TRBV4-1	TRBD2	CASSPTSGSVSYEQYF	TGCGCCAGCAGTCCGACTAGCGGGAGTGTTTCCTACGAGCAGTACTTC
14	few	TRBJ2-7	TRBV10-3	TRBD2	CAIRGSGGTYEQYF	TGTGCCATCAGGGGTAGCGGGGGTACCTACGAGCAGTACTTC
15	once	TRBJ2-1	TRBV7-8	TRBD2	CASSLIAGGSDEQFF	TGTGCCAGCAGCCTTATAGCGGGAGGGTCTGATGAGCAGTTCTTC
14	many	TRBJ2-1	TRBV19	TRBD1	CASTKRGQGNEQFF	TGTGCCAGTACCAAAAGAGGACAGGGCAATGAGCAGTTCTTC
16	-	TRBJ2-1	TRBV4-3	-	CASSQGIGLSYNEQFF	TGCGCCAGCAGCCAAGGAATTGGACTATCCTACAATGAGCAGTTCTTC
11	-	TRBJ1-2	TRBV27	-	CASGPKGRYTF	TGTGCCAGCGGGCCCAAGGGCCGCTACACCTTC
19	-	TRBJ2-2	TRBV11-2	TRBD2	CASTIKPLSVAGGPGELFF	TGTGCCAGCACCATTAAGCCCCTGTCAGTAGCGGGAGGGCCCGGGGAGCTGTTTTTT
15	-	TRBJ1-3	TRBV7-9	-	CASSFAGSSGNTIYF	TGTGCCAGCAGCTTTGCAGGAAGCTCTGGAAACACCATATATTTT
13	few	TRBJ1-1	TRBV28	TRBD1	CATEGGTNTEAFF	TGTGCCACCGAAGGGGGCACGAACACTGAAGCTTTCTTT
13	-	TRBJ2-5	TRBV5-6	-	CASSAIEQETQYF	TGTGCCAGCAGCGCCATAGAACAAGAGACCCAGTACTTC
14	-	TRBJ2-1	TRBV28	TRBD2	CASRWAGERNEQFF	TGTGCCAGCAGGTGGGCGGGAGAGCGCAATGAGCAGTTCTTC
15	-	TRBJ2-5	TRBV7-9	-	CASSLIRELEETQYF	TGTGCCAGCAGCCTCATCCGGGAGCTGGAAGAGACCCAGTACTTC
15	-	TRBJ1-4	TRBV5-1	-	CASSLAPGARGKLFF	TGCGCCAGCAGCTTGGCCCCAGGGGCACGGGGAAAACTGTTTTTT
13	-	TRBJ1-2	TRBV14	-	CASSPDGYYGYTF	TGTGCCAGCAGCCCAGACGGGTACTATGGCTACACCTTC
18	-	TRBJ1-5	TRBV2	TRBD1	CASSYGLGQGDGNQPQHF	TGTGCCAGCAGTTACGGGCTCGGACAGGGGGACGGCAATCAGCCCCAGCATTTT
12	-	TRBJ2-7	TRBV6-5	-	CASSPGRSEQYF	TGTGCCAGCAGCCCGGGACGGAGCGAGCAGTACTTC
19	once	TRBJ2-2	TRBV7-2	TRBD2	CASSLALTSGRGNTGELFF	TGTGCCAGCAGCTTAGCCCTTACTAGCGGGAGGGGGAACACCGGGGAGCTGTTTTTT
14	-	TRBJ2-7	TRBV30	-	CAWSVGGYAYEQYF	TGTGCCTGGAGTGTAGGGGGGTACGCCTACGAGCAGTACTTC
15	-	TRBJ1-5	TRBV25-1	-	CASSNGGHGNQPQHF	TGTGCCAGCAGTAATGGGGGGCACGGCAATCAGCCCCAGCATTTT